The 10 T cell receptor beta chains below were found in one sample sequenced in a study of cytomegalovirus exposure and HLA in healthy donors. PCR primers comprised 60 Vbeta and 13 Jbeta primers. TCRdb keeps only in-frame clones here, not all; method: immunoSEQ multiplex PCR. The sample has around 150,000 clones, 88% seen once. The specimen sequenced was PBMCs. The receptor set was obtained from a middle-aged woman in good health and CMV-seronegative.

The chain joins TRBV6-5 to TRBJ1-2; D possibly corresponds to TRBD1 (6 bases). Deletions cut 2 bases from V and 8 bases from J, with 15 bases between. CDR1 and CDR2 (germline): MNHEY, SVGAGI. The CDR3 has 14 residues. CDR3 DNA sequence: TGTGCCAGCAGTTACGTATCCCGGGGGGGCGGCTACACCTTC. Amino acid sequence: CASSYVSRGGGYTF.

The chain combines TRBV9 with TRBJ2-2, with 15 bases lining up with TRBD2. The junction had 6 bases not matched to a gene; V was cut back by 4 bases and J by 8 bases. The CDR3 totals 16 residues. CDR1 is SGDLS and CDR2 is YYNGEE in the germline V gene. CDR3 region: CASSPRTSGREGELFF. As DNA, the CDR3 is TGTGCCAGCAGCCCACGGACTAGCGGGAGGGAAGGGGAGCTGTTTTTT.

The chain couples TRBV10-3 to TRBJ2-5; no firm D call. This CDR3 has 15 amino acids. Germline V gives CDR1 ENHRY, CDR2 SYGVKD. V lost 0 bases and J lost 4, with 12 bases in between. CDR3 protein: CAISESNSQGETQYF. The DNA for the CDR3 is TGTGCCATCAGTGAGTCGAACAGTCAAGGAGAGACCCAGTACTTC.

The rearrangement joins TRBV11-3 to TRBJ2-5, with 11 bases lining up with TRBD1. This CDR3 is built from 15 residues. V dropped 2 bases and J dropped 5; count of bases not matched to a gene: 4. Germline CDR1 SGHNT, CDR2 YENEEA. The CDR3 region is CASSLRTGGRETQYF. Here the CDR3 DNA reads TGTGCCAGCAGCTTACGGACAGGGGGCCGTGAGACCCAGTACTTC.

This chain links TRBV28 with TRBJ2-5; D is perhaps TRBD2 (5 bases). The last part of the DNA fits TRBJ2-7 better; the J call may be wrong. The CDR3 is 13 amino acids. The germline V gene encodes CDR1 MDHEN and CDR2 SYDVKM. Here the CDR3 reads CASRVASSYEQYF. The CDR3 region has the DNA TGTGCCAGTCGGGTAGCGAGTTCCTACGAGCAGTACTTC.

V and J are TRBV11-2 and TRBJ1-2, with D uncertain. V shed 1 base and J shed 3 bases, with 6 bases lying between them. The CDR3 is made up of 13 amino acids. Germline V gene data show CDR1 as SGHAT and CDR2 as FQNNGV. The CDR3 nucleotides are TGTGCCAGCAGCTTAGGGGCCTACTATGGCTACACCTTC. This translates into CASSLGAYYGYTF.

This chain links TRBV4-1 with TRBJ2-3; TRBD2 matches 13 bases. Germline assignment: CDR1 MGHRA and CDR2 YSYEKL. V was clipped by 1 base and J by 2 bases; unmatched bases: 3. The CDR3 has 17 amino acids. The CDR3 sequence: CASSQVGLAGPTDTQYF. The CDR3 DNA reads TGCGCCAGCAGCCAAGTGGGACTAGCGGGGCCCACAGATACGCAGTATTTT.

This rearrangement joins TRBV4-2 to TRBJ2-5; TRBD2 aligns across 15 bases. The CDR3 runs 18 residues. Germline V gene lookup returns CDR1 LGHNA and CDR2 YNFKEQ. With 4 bases clipped from V and 2 bases from J, the junction kept 8 bases outside the gene matches. The CDR3 DNA is TGTGCCAGCAGCCCTGACGGACTAGCGGGAGGGTTACAAGAGACCCAGTACTTC. It codes for CASSPDGLAGGLQETQYF.

The gene calls are TRBV4-1 and TRBJ2-3; 7 bases agree with TRBD2. The J segment lost 4 bases and the V segment lost 1 base, leaving 5 bases of the junction unmatched. The CDR3 consists of 15 residues. Germline CDR1 and CDR2: MGHRA and YSYEKL. CDR3 residues: CASSQGGSGADTQYF. CDR3 nucleotide sequence: TGCGCCAGCAGCCAAGGCGGGAGCGGCGCAGATACGCAGTATTTT.

V gene TRBV7-9 combines with J gene TRBJ2-3, with D possibly TRBD2 on 5 matching bases. The CDR3 contains 14 residues. Germline CDR1 and CDR2: SEHNR and FQNEAQ (reference sequence). Trimming cost V 0 bases and J 1 base, with 5 bases left between them. The chain's CDR3 is CASSLASGTDTQYF. The CDR3 DNA is TGTGCCAGCAGCTTAGCTAGCGGCACAGATACGCAGTATTTT.